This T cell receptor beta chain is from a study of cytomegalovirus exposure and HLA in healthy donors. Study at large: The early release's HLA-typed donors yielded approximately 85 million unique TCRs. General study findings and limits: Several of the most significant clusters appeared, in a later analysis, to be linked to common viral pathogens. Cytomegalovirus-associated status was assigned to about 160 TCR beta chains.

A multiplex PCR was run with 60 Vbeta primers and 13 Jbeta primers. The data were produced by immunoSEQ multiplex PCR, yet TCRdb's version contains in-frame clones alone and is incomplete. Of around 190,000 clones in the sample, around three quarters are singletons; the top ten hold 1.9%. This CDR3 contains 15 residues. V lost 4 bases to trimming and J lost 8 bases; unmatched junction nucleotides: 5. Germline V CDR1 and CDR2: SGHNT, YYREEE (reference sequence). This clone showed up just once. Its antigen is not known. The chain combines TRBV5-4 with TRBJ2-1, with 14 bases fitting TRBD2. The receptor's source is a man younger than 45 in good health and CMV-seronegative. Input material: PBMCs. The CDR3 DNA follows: TGTGCCAGCAGCACGGGGACTAGCGGGAGAGATGAGCAGTTCTTC. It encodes CASSTGTSGRDEQFF.